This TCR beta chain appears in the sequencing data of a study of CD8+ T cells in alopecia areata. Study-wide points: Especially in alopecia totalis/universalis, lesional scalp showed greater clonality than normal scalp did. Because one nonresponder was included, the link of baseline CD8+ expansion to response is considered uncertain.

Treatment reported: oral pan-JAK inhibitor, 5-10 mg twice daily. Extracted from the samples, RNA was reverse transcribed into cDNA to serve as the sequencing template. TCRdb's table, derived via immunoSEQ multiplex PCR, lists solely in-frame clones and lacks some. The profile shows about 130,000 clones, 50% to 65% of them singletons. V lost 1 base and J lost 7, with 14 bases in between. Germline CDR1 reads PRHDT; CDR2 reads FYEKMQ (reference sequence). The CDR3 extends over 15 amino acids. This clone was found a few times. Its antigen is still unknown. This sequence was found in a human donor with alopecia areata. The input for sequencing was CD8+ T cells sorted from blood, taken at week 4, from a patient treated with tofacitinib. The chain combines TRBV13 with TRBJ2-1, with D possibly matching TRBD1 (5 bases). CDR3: CASSLDVVGRNEQFF. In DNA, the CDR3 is TGTGCCAGCAGCTTAGATGTTGTGGGGCGTAATGAGCAGTTCTTC.